This TCR beta chain appears in the sequencing data of a study of STAT3 mutations in large granular lymphocyte leukemia. Study-level results: Every T-LGLL patient had at least one immunodominant TCRbeta clonotype.

With regard to this clone: Its specificity is not known.

The ends lost 1 base at V and 6 bases at J; junction bases unmatched: 4. The CDR3 is 14 amino acids. Germline V gene sequence: CDR1 LGHNA, CDR2 YNFKEQ. Profiled with immunoSEQ multiplex PCR; TCRdb holds only in-frame clones, not every one. The sample yields 9,500 to 12,000 clones, about 54% seen once. The clonotype comes from a boy aged 5 to 17 with T-cell large granular lymphocyte leukemia. Some clones in this sample may be carry-over from other donors' samples. Sequenced: peripheral blood mononuclear cells. The chain carries TRBV4-2 and TRBJ2-7; 9 bases align to TRBD1. DNA of the CDR3: TGTGCCAGCAGCCAAGGGGGGACAGGGCGCGAGCAGTACTTC. It translates to CASSQGGTGREQYF.